Listed here are 21 T cell receptor beta chains from one sample, sequenced in a study of blood T cell repertoires in COVID-19. Libraries were prepared by immunoSEQ multiplex PCR; TCRdb keeps only in-frame clonotypes and omits some of them. The repertoire holds around 200,000 clones, with 80% to 85% as singletons. Sequences were obtained from peripheral blood. These receptors came from a woman of 80 years or more with active or convalescent COVID-19.

This clone came up once. The J gene is TRBJ2-3, the V gene TRBV9, with a tentative D call TRBD2 (6 bases). Per germline, CDR1 SGDLS and CDR2 YYNGEE. With 1 base removed from V and 2 bases from J, the gap between germline ends came to 11 bases. The CDR3 sequence is 15 residues long. As DNA, the CDR3 is TGTGCCAGCAGCGTACAGCGGGTTGCCACAGATACGCAGTATTTT. This encodes CASSVQRVATDTQYF.

The chain employs TRBV27 and TRBJ1-3; D gene ambiguous. CDR3 length equals 13 residues. Deletions cut 6 bases from V and 4 bases from J, with 10 bases between. Per germline, CDR1 MNHEY and CDR2 SMNVEV (reference sequence). The CDR3 loop reads CASSRGSGNTIYF. The DNA of the CDR3 is TGTGCCAGCAGCCGGGGTTCCGGAAACACCATATATTTT.

The CDR3 nucleotides are TGTGCCAGCACACCCCCCAGAGGGGGGGAAACTTCCGACGAGCAGTACTTC. This translates into CASTPPRGGETSDEQYF. The rearrangement uses TRBV21-1 and TRBJ2-7; the DNA was not used to check the table's D call, TRBD2. TRBV21-1 is a known pseudogene. The CDR3 length is 17 residues.

Points on this clone: At one of its ends the junction is not consistent with the germline gene, which may arise from a read error. The chain joins TRBV24-1 to TRBJ2-3, with 9 bases matching TRBD1. Germline CDR1 reads KGHDR; CDR2 reads SFDVKD. The CDR3 contains 13 residues. CDR3 loop: CATRDRVTDTQYF. For the CDR3, the DNA is TGTGCGACCAGGGACAGGGTCACAGATACGCAGTATTTT.

This chain joins TRBV5-5 and TRBJ2-3; 10 bases fit TRBD2. Trimming removed 3 bases from V and 3 bases from J; junction bases left unmatched: 7. The CDR3 is 16 amino acids. Germline loops: CDR1 SGHKS, CDR2 YYEKEE (reference sequence). The CDR3 bases are TGTGCCAGCAGCTCTGATAGCGGGGGGATAACAGATACGCAGTATTTT. This gives the protein CASSSDSGGITDTQYF.

In nucleotides, the CDR3 is TGCGCCAGCAGCTTGCTAGCGGAGTCCTACAATGAGCAGTTCTTC. It translates to CASSLLAESYNEQFF. The V gene is TRBV5-1, the J gene TRBJ2-1, with TRBD2 matching over 7 bases. The CDR3 contains 15 residues. The V gene end was trimmed by 1 base and the J gene end by 1 base; junction bases not matched to a gene: 2. The germline V gene has CDR1 SGHRS and CDR2 YFSETQ.

V and J are TRBV19 and TRBJ2-1, with TRBD1 matching over 8 bases. CDR1 and CDR2 (germline): LNHDA, SQIVND (reference sequence). CDR3 size: 14 residues. Trimming cost V 6 bases and J 3 bases; bases outside gene matches: 4. This CDR3 reads CASSYRGSYNEQFF. CDR3 bases: TGTGCCAGTAGCTACAGGGGGAGCTACAATGAGCAGTTCTTC.

This clone was observed once. The V and J genes are TRBV28 and TRBJ1-2; D remains ambiguous. V lost 1 base and J 2 bases, leaving 8 bases between the germline ends. The germline gives CDR1 MDHEN, CDR2 SYDVKM. The CDR3 loop spans 14 amino acids. The CDR3 reads CASSLLAVNYGYTF. DNA for the CDR3: TGTGCCAGCAGTTTATTGGCCGTCAACTATGGCTACACCTTC.

This chain links TRBV19 with TRBJ2-7, with TRBD2 matching 9 bases. Trimming took 1 base from V and 0 from J; bases not matched to a gene: 4. The CDR3 runs to 16 residues. Germline V CDR1 and CDR2: LNHDA, SQIVND (reference sequence). The CDR3 here is CASSIGSGGSSYEQYF. The CDR3 DNA reads as TGTGCCAGTAGTATAGGAAGCGGGGGGTCCTCCTACGAGCAGTACTTC.

The chain has TRBV6-2 or TRBV6-3 and TRBJ1-2; 9 nucleotides align to TRBD1. CDR1 and CDR2 (germline): MNHEY, SVGEGT. V gave up 5 bases and J gave up 11 bases; unmatched junction bases: 15. The CDR3 is made up of 15 amino acids. The CDR3 bases are TGTGCCAGCAGTCCCGGGACAGGGTCACCAATCGGGTACACCTTC. Translating gives CASSPGTGSPIGYTF.

The chain joins TRBV18 to TRBJ2-3; D is unclear. Germline CDR1 is KGHSH and CDR2 is LQKENI. This CDR3 has 14 amino acids. Trimming cost V 4 bases and J 4 bases, with 12 bases left between them. CDR3 residues: CASSLNAGADTQYF. In nucleotides, the CDR3 is TGTGCCAGCTCACTTAACGCAGGCGCAGATACGCAGTATTTT.

The chain employs TRBV7-3 and TRBJ2-2, with a possible D match to TRBD2 (7 bases). V was trimmed by 5 bases and J by 7 bases, leaving 23 bases between them. This CDR3 region has 17 residues. CDR1 and CDR2 from the germline V gene are SGHTA and FQGTGA. The CDR3 region is CASSPSRGGPNGGELFF. Here the CDR3 DNA reads TGTGCCAGCAGCCCGTCCCGCGGGGGCCCGAACGGCGGGGAGCTGTTTTTT.

The chain recombines TRBV4-2 with TRBJ2-2; 7 bases align to TRBD1. The trim removed 4 bases at V and 1 base at J, leaving 3 bases unmatched. The CDR3 is 15 amino acids. Germline lookup yields CDR1 LGHNA and CDR2 YNFKEQ. The DNA of the CDR3 is TGTGCCAGCAGCCCTCGGACAGGGAACACCGGGGAGCTGTTTTTT. As protein: CASSPRTGNTGELFF.

The V call is TRBV5-5, the J call TRBJ2-7; 12 nucleotides agree with TRBD1. V lost 4 bases to trimming and J lost 4 bases; unmatched junction nucleotides: 9. Germline loops: CDR1 SGHKS, CDR2 YYEKEE (reference sequence). This CDR3 has 16 amino acids. Written as DNA, the CDR3 is TGTGCCAGCAGCCCCCGGGGACAGGGGGCTCCTTACGAGCAGTACTTC. Residues: CASSPRGQGAPYEQYF.

This clone has a single count. The rearrangement uses TRBV3-1 (or the pseudogene TRBV3-2) and TRBJ2-1; D might be TRBD1 (5 bases). CDR1 is LGHDT and CDR2 is YNNKEL in the germline V gene (reference sequence). V was cut by 1 base and J by 12 bases, with 16 bases left in between. The CDR3 is 14 residues long. CDR3 DNA: TGTGCCAGCAGCCAAGGGGGCCTGCCACGGTGGCAGTTCTTC. Protein product: CASSQGGLPRWQFF.

This clone was seen just once. V usage is TRBV7-2 and J usage is TRBJ2-7; 9 nucleotides match TRBD2. V gave up 0 bases and J gave up 3 bases; unmatched junction bases: 6. CDR1 is SGHTA and CDR2 is FQGNSA in the germline V gene. The CDR3 consists of 16 residues. CDR3 sequence (DNA): TGTGCCAGCAGCTTAGCAGCGGGGGGTTCAAGCTACGAGCAGTACTTC. Protein sequence: CASSLAAGGSSYEQYF.

V gene TRBV15 combines with J gene TRBJ2-5; 7 positions match TRBD1. V gave up 4 bases and J gave up 0 bases; unmatched junction bases: 5. Germline V gene data show CDR1 as LNHNV and CDR2 as YYDKDF (reference sequence). This CDR3 is 15 amino acids long. This CDR3 is CATSTGQAYQETQYF. The CDR3 DNA follows: TGTGCCACCAGCACCGGACAGGCGTACCAAGAGACCCAGTACTTC.

A single count supports this clone. The CDR3 here is CASSLETRTGTNTGELFF. The CDR3 DNA sequence: TGTGCCAGCAGCCTCGAGACTAGGACAGGGACGAACACCGGGGAGCTGTTTTTT. This chain joins TRBV7-6 and TRBJ2-2; TRBD1 matches 8 bases. Per the germline V gene, CDR1 is SGHVS and CDR2 is FNYEAQ. The ends lost 5 bases at V and 0 bases at J; junction bases unmatched: 11. The CDR3 runs 18 residues.

V and J are TRBV28 and TRBJ2-1; 11 bases match TRBD2. The V gene end was trimmed by 9 bases and the J gene end by 5 bases; junction bases not matched to a gene: 6. The CDR3 extends over 14 amino acids. Germline CDR1 is MDHEN and CDR2 is SYDVKM. In nucleotides, the CDR3 is TGTGCCAGTCTGACTAGCGGGGCCAACAATGAGCAGTTCTTC. This sequence encodes CASLTSGANNEQFF.

Notes on this clone: One end of the junction varies from germline; a read error may be responsible. The genes are TRBV11-1 and TRBJ2-5, with D perhaps TRBD2 (6 bases). The CDR3 loop spans 15 amino acids. Per the germline V gene, CDR1 is SGHAT and CDR2 is FQDESV (reference sequence). The CDR3 bases are TGTGCCAGCAGCTTAAGTTCGGACTACGGGGAGACGCAGTACTTC. Its translation is CASSLSSDYGETQYF.

V is TRBV28 and J is TRBJ2-1; D may be TRBD1 (6 bases). CDR3 length: 12 residues. Trimming shortened V by 2 bases and J by 7 bases, and 6 bases separated the two germline ends. Looked up from germline, CDR1 is MDHEN and CDR2 is SYDVKM. The CDR3: CASSLRGNEQFF. The CDR3 bases are TGTGCCAGCAGTTTAAGGGGGAATGAGCAGTTCTTC.